These 24 T cell receptor beta chains were sequenced from one sample in a study of shared clonotypes between healthy human individuals (TCRdb year 2020). Libraries were constructed by the immunoSEQ multiplex PCR assay. This immuneACCESS table, as held by TCRdb, lists in-frame sequences with V and J called but not all clones. Of the missing ones, under half trace to an unresolved V gene in checked studies; the others have no known cause. The sample table shows some 1 million clones, and 65% to 75% are seen once. About 1.5% of the sample is held by the ten biggest clonotypes. The sequencing sample was made of memory CD4+ T cells sorted from blood. Sample cell subset or site, as interpreted from the label and publication: CD45RA-negative fraction. The receptors derive from a man aged 18 to 30 in good health.

The rearrangement uses TRBV27 and TRBJ2-7; no firm D call. Trimming pared 8 bases from V and 1 base from J, leaving 12 bases between. This CDR3 spans 13 amino acids. The germline V gene encodes CDR1 MNHEY and CDR2 SMNVEV (reference sequence). The CDR3 sequence: CASSFVGSYEQYF. DNA for the CDR3: TGTGCCAGCTCCTTTGTAGGTTCCTACGAGCAGTACTTC.

This chain joins TRBV7-2 and TRBJ1-1, with 8 bases that match TRBD1. V was clipped by 6 bases and J by 5 bases; unmatched bases: 8. Germline lookup yields CDR1 SGHTA and CDR2 FQGNSA. The length of the CDR3 is 14 residues. CDR3 residues: CASRDREGKTEAFF. CDR3 DNA sequence: TGTGCCAGCAGGGACAGGGAGGGGAAGACTGAAGCTTTCTTT.

The genes are TRBV5-4 and TRBJ2-5, with 11 positions matching TRBD2. The V gene's germline CDR1 is SGHNT and CDR2 YYREEE (reference sequence). Trimming cost V 3 bases and J 3 bases; bases outside gene matches: 7. This CDR3 is 16 amino acids long. In DNA, the CDR3 is TGTGCCAGCAGCTCGGGGACTAGCGGACGTAAAGAGACCCAGTACTTC. Its translation is CASSSGTSGRKETQYF.

V and J are TRBV4-1 and TRBJ2-1, with TRBD1 as a possible D gene (5 bases). CDR3 length: 17 amino acids. The germline CDR1 and CDR2 sequences are MGHRA and YSYEKL. The ends were cut back, 3 bases at V and 4 bases at J, with 19 bases in the middle. The CDR3 here is CASSQKDRAIIYNEQFF. The CDR3 DNA reads as TGCGCCAGCAGCCAGAAAGACAGAGCCATAATTTACAATGAGCAGTTCTTC.

The chain joins TRBV5-1 to TRBJ2-2; D ambiguous. This CDR3 has 12 residues. The V and J ends lost 7 bases and 6 bases respectively, with 10 bases between them. Germline CDR1 reads SGHRS; CDR2 reads YFSETQ. DNA of the CDR3: TGCGCCAGCTCCCCCCTATCCGGGGAGCTGTTTTTT. Translating gives CASSPLSGELFF.

At least ten counts were recorded for this clone. The rearrangement uses TRBV5-5 and TRBJ2-5, with D possibly TRBD2 on 6 matching bases. CDR1 and CDR2 (germline): SGHKS, YYEKEE (reference sequence). With 5 bases removed from V and 1 base from J, the gap between germline ends came to 15 bases. The CDR3 totals 15 residues. The CDR3 DNA is TGTGCCAGCAGTTCCGGACTAACCATCCAAGAGACCCAGTACTTC. Its protein is CASSSGLTIQETQYF. The entire variable domain, with the rest obtained from reference TRBV5-5 and TRBJ2-5, is as follows: DAGVTQSPTHLIKTRGQQVTLRCSPISGHKSVSWYQQVLGQGPQFIFQYYEKEERGRGNFPDRFSARQFPNYSSELNVNALLLGDSALYLCASSSGLTIQETQYFGPGTRLLVL.

The chain carries TRBV6-6 and TRBJ2-1; 7 nucleotides line up with TRBD1. The germline V gene has CDR1 MNHNY and CDR2 SVGAGI (reference sequence). The CDR3 is 15 residues long. The V segment lost 8 bases and the J segment 8 bases; nucleotides outside the gene matches: 15. Written as DNA, the CDR3 is TGTGCCAGCGGTCTAAAACAGGGGTTCAACGATGAGCAGTTCTTC. This codes for CASGLKQGFNDEQFF.

This chain joins TRBV6-1 and TRBJ1-2; no firm D call. The ends were cut back, 2 bases at V and 0 bases at J, with 13 bases in the middle. Germline CDR1 is MNHNS and CDR2 is SASEGT. This CDR3 is built from 16 residues. The CDR3 region has the DNA TGTGCCAGCAGTGAAAGGAATATGCAGCCTAACTATGGCTACACCTTC. Translated: CASSERNMQPNYGYTF.

This clone occurred a few times. The chain combines TRBV7-9 with TRBJ2-7; a weak D match, TRBD1 (5 bases). The length of the CDR3 is 13 residues. Between the trimmed V and J ends, which lost 1 base and 7 bases, there was a span of 11 bases. CDR1 and CDR2 (germline): SEHNR, FQNEAQ (reference sequence). CDR3 DNA: TGTGCCAGCAGCTTAGGACAGTTGTGGGAGCAGTACTTC. Translating it yields CASSLGQLWEQYF.

This chain uses TRBV7-2 with TRBJ1-1, with 12 nucleotides matching TRBD1. The CDR3 extends over 18 amino acids. The V segment lost 2 bases and the J segment 6 bases; nucleotides outside the gene matches: 13. Germline V gene lookup returns CDR1 SGHTA and CDR2 FQGNSA. CDR3 coding DNA: TGTGCCAGCAGCTTAAGAGGGACAGGGGGCCTTGCGGTAGCTGAAGCTTTCTTT. It is translated as CASSLRGTGGLAVAEAFF. Using reference TRBV7-2 and TRBJ1-1 for the parts outside the CDR3, the full variable domain is GAGVSQSPSNKVTEKGKDVELRCDPISGHTALYWYRQSLGQGLEFLIYFQGNSAPDKSGLPSDRFSAERTGGSVSTLTIQRTQQEDSAVYLCASSLRGTGGLAVAEAFFGQGTRLTVV.

Many counts were recorded for this clone. The CDR3 sequence is CASSGGQGAYGYTF. CDR3 DNA sequence: TGTGCCAGCAGTGGGGGACAGGGCGCGTATGGCTACACCTTC. This rearrangement joins TRBV6-1 to TRBJ1-2; 9 nucleotides align to TRBD1. CDR3 length: 14 residues. The J segment lost 5 bases and the V segment lost 4 bases, leaving 5 bases of the junction unmatched. Germline CDR1 and CDR2: MNHNS and SASEGT.

Points on this clone: The sample contains more than one DNA sequence encoding this CDR3. This chain joins TRBV6-6 and TRBJ2-7; no firm D call. Germline-derived CDR1 and CDR2 are MNHNY and SVGAGI (reference sequence). The CDR3 has 11 residues. Trimming pared 4 bases from V and 3 bases from J, leaving 4 bases between. The DNA for the CDR3 is TGTGCCAGCAGTTCCCTCTACGAGCAGTACTTC. It yields the protein CASSSLYEQYF.

The chain carries TRBV18 and TRBJ2-3; D is unclear. The V gene's germline CDR1 is KGHSH and CDR2 LQKENI. The V gene lost 3 bases and the J gene lost 3 bases, with 10 bases spanning the gap. This CDR3 is 14 amino acids long. The CDR3: CASSPIPQTDTQYF. CDR3 nucleotides: TGTGCCAGCTCACCCATCCCCCAGACAGATACGCAGTATTTT.

This clone was picked up a small number of times. The chain combines TRBV5-6 with TRBJ1-6, with D tentatively TRBD1 (6 bases). CDR1 is SGHDT and CDR2 is YYEEEE in the germline V gene. The CDR3 spans 16 residues. Trimming pared 0 bases from V and 9 bases from J, leaving 16 bases between. This CDR3 reads CASSLGGQGKSSPLHF. The DNA of the CDR3 is TGTGCCAGCAGCTTGGGGGGCCAGGGGAAGAGTTCACCCCTCCACTTT.

The rearrangement joins TRBV27 to TRBJ2-3, with 10 bases that match TRBD2. J gave up 7 bases and V 8 bases, and 15 bases lay outside the gene matches. Germline assignment: CDR1 MNHEY and CDR2 SMNVEV (reference sequence). CDR3 length equals 16 residues. For the CDR3, the DNA is TGTGCCAGCGTCCGGTTAGCTAGCGGGGGCCAGCATACGCAGTATTTT. Its protein product is CASVRLASGGQHTQYF.

The rearrangement links TRBV19 to TRBJ1-2; 8 bases map to TRBD1. The V gene end was trimmed by 6 bases and the J gene end by 3 bases; junction bases not matched to a gene: 24. The CDR3 spans 20 residues. Germline V gives CDR1 LNHDA, CDR2 SQIVND (reference sequence). CDR3 in DNA: TGTGCCAGTAGGCCTATCTTCGAACCGGGACAGGTCCAAGGGGACTATGGCTACACCTTC. Its protein is CASRPIFEPGQVQGDYGYTF.

This clone appeared once. This chain uses TRBV11-2 with TRBJ2-7, with 7 bases identical to TRBD1. The germline gives CDR1 SGHAT, CDR2 FQNNGV. The ends lost 5 bases at V and 5 bases at J; junction bases unmatched: 6. This CDR3 comprises 13 residues. CDR3 sequence (DNA): TGTGCCAGCAGCCCCGGGGACAGAAACGAGCAGTACTTC. It specifies CASSPGDRNEQYF.

This clone was detected once. The chain employs TRBV6-1 and TRBJ2-7; D is possibly TRBD1 (5 bases). Germline V gives CDR1 MNHNS, CDR2 SASEGT. The CDR3 length is 15 residues. The germline V and J ends were trimmed by 4 bases and 1 base, with 14 bases remaining between them. Written as DNA, the CDR3 is TGTGCCAGCAGTGTCGTCAGGGCGCAGTCCTACGAGCAGTACTTC. Its translation: CASSVVRAQSYEQYF.

A word on this clone: The sample carries other DNA sequences with the same CDR3. J is TRBJ2-1 and V is TRBV5-1; the D call may be TRBD1 or TRBD2 (6 bases each). The V gene's germline CDR1 is SGHRS and CDR2 YFSETQ. Trimming cost V 5 bases and J 1 base, with 13 bases left between them. The CDR3 contains 15 residues. This CDR3 reads CASSSGGPSYNEQFF. The CDR3 nucleotides are TGCGCCAGCAGTTCCGGGGGCCCGTCCTACAATGAGCAGTTCTTC.

The CDR3 region is CASSREGRGSAATQYF. CDR3 DNA sequence: TGTGCCAGCAGCCGGGAGGGGAGGGGATCTGCGGCTACGCAGTATTTT. The chain carries TRBV14 and TRBJ2-3; 7 bases are a match to TRBD2. Germline CDR1 reads SGHDN; CDR2 reads FVKESK. The CDR3 runs to 16 residues. With 4 bases clipped from V and 8 bases from J, the junction kept 15 bases outside the gene matches. The full variable domain, in which reference TRBV14 and TRBJ2-3 provide the parts outside the CDR3, is EAGVTQFPSHSVIEKGQTVTLRCDPISGHDNLYWYRRVMGKEIKFLLHFVKESKQDESGMPNNRFLAERTGGTYSTLKVQPAELEDSGVYFCASSREGRGSAATQYFGPGTRLTVL.

The chain employs TRBV2 and TRBJ2-2; D call uncertain. Deletions cut 4 bases from V and 4 bases from J, with 10 bases between. The CDR3 has 14 residues. Germline CDR1 is SNHLY and CDR2 is FYNNEI. CDR3 amino acids: CASSATRSTGELFF. CDR3 in DNA: TGTGCCAGCAGTGCCACACGGAGCACCGGGGAGCTGTTTTTT. Looking up the rest from reference TRBV2 and TRBJ2-2 gives the full variable domain: EPEVTQTPSHQVTQMGQEVILRCVPISNHLYFYWYRQILGQKVEFLVSFYNNEISEKSEIFDDQFSVERPDGSNFTLKIRSTKLEDSAMYFCASSATRSTGELFFGEGSRLTVL.

This clone was seen just once. The sample contains more than one DNA sequence encoding this CDR3. The CDR3 region is CASSIFNEQFF. The CDR3 DNA sequence: TGTGCCAGTAGTATATTCAATGAGCAGTTCTTC. The V and J genes are TRBV19 and TRBJ2-1; D uncertain. Trimming stripped 2 bases from V and 6 bases from J, with 2 bases between. CDR3 length: 11 residues. Germline values: CDR1 LNHDA, CDR2 SQIVND (reference sequence).

Comments on this clone: The conserved final phenylalanine or tryptophan is absent from the CDR3, which likely points to a read error. The V and J genes are TRBV30 and TRBJ1-6; D not certain. This CDR3 comprises 14 residues. The ends were cut back, 1 base at V and 7 bases at J, with 11 bases in the middle. CDR1 and CDR2 (germline): GTSNPN, SVGIG (reference sequence). The CDR3 region has the DNA TGTGCCTGGAGTGCGGGAGGGAGCAATTCACCCCTCCACCTT. Translating it yields CAWSAGGSNSPLHL.

The rearrangement uses TRBV6-6 and TRBJ2-2; a possible D gene is TRBD2 (7 bases). Per germline, CDR1 MNHNY and CDR2 SVGAGI (reference sequence). The CDR3 is 16 amino acids. Trimming pared 6 bases from V and 3 bases from J, leaving 17 bases between. The CDR3 bases are TGTGCCAGCAGCCAGATGGGGGGGGCCGACACCGGGGAGCTGTTTTTT. Its translation is CASSQMGGADTGELFF.